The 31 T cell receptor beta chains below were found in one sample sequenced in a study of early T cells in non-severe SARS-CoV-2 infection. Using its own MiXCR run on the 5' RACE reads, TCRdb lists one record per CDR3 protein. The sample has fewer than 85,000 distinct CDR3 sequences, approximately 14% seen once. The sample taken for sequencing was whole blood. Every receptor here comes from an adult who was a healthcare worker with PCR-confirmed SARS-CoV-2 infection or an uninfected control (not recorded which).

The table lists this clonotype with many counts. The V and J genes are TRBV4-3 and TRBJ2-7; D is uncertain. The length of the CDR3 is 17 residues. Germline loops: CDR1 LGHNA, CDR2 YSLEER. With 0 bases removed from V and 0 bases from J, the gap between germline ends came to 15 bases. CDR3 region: CASSQDTPGPPSYEQYF. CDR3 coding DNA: TGCGCCAGCAGCCAAGATACCCCTGGACCACCCTCCTACGAGCAGTACTTC.

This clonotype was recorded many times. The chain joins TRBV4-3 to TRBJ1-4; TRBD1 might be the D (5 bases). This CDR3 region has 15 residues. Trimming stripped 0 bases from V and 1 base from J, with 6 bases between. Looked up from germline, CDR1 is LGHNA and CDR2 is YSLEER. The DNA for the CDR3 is TGCGCCAGCAGCCAAGATGGGGGAACTAATGAAAAACTGTTTTTT. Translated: CASSQDGGTNEKLFF.

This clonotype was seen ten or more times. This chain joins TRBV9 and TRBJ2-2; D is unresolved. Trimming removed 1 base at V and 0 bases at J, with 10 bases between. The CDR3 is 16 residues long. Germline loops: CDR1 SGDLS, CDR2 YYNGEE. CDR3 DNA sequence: TGTGCCAGCAGCGTAAGGTTTGGAGCGAACACCGGGGAGCTGTTTTTT. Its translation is CASSVRFGANTGELFF. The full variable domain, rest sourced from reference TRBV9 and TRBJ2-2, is DSGVTQTPKHLITATGQRVTLRCSPRSGDLSVYWYQQSLDQGLQFLIQYYNGEERAKGNILERFSAQQFPDLHSELNLSSLELGDSALYFCASSVRFGANTGELFFGEGSRLTVL.

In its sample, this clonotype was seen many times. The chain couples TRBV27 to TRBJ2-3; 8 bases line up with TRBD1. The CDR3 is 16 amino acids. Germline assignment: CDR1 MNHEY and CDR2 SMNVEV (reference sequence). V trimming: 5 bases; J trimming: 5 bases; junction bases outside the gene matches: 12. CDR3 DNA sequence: TGTGCCAGCAGTCGAGCCCAGCGACAGGGGAGAGATACGCAGTATTTT. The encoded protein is CASSRAQRQGRDTQYF.

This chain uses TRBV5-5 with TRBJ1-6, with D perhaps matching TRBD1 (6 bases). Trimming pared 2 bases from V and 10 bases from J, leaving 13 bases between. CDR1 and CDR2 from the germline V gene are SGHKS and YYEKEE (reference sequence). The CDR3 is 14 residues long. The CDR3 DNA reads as TGTGCCAGCAGCTTTTCCCAGGGGCAATCACCCCTCCACTTT. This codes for CASSFSQGQSPLHF.

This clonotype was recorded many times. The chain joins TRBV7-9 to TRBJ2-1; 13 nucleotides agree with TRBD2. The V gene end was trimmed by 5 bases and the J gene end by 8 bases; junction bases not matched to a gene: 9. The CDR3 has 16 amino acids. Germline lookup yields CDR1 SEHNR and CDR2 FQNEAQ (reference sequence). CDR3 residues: CASSGGLAGVVHEQFF. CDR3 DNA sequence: TGTGCCAGCAGCGGCGGACTAGCGGGGGTAGTCCATGAGCAGTTCTTC.

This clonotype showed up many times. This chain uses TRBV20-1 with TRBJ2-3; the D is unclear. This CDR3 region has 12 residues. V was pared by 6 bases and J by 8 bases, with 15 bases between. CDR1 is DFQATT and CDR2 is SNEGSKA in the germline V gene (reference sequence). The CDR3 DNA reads TGCAGTGCCTTCGACCTCAAGGGTACGCAGTATTTT. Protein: CSAFDLKGTQYF.

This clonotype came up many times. The CDR3 spells CASSPPGGRETQYF. In nucleotides, the CDR3 is TGTGCCAGCAGCCCGCCGGGAGGGCGGGAGACCCAGTACTTC. The chain combines TRBV11-2 with TRBJ2-5, with 8 bases identical to TRBD2. CDR1 is SGHAT, CDR2 FQNNGV, per germline. The junction had 7 bases not matched to a gene; V was cut back by 5 bases and J by 5 bases. The CDR3 has 14 residues.

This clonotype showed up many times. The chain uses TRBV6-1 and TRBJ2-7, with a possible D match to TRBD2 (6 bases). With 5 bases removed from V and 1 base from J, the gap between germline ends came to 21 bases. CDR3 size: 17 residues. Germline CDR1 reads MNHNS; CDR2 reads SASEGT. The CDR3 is CASSRTLLSGRSYEQYF. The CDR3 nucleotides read TGTGCCAGCAGTCGAACCCTTCTCAGCGGGCGATCCTACGAGCAGTACTTC.

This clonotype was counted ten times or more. CDR3 nucleotide sequence: TGTGCCAGCAGCGTTGTAGGGACGAGTGGCTATGGCTACACCTTC. It yields the protein CASSVVGTSGYGYTF. The J gene is TRBJ1-2, the V gene TRBV28; D is possibly TRBD1 (5 bases). The CDR3 contains 15 residues. V lost 6 bases to trimming and J lost 4 bases, with 18 bases between them. The germline gives CDR1 MDHEN, CDR2 SYDVKM.

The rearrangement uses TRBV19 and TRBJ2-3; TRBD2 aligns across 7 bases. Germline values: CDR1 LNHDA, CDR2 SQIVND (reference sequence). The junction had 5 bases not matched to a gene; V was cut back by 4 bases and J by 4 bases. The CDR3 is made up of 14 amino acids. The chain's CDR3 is CASSTASGADTQYF. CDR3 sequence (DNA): TGTGCCAGTAGTACGGCTAGCGGTGCAGATACGCAGTATTTT.

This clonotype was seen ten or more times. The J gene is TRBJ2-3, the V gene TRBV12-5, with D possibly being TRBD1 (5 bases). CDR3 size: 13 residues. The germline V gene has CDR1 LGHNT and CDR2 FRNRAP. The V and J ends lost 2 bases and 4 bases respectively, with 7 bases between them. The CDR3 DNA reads TGTGCTAGTGGTTTGATAGGGGCAGATACGCAGTATTTT. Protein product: CASGLIGADTQYF.

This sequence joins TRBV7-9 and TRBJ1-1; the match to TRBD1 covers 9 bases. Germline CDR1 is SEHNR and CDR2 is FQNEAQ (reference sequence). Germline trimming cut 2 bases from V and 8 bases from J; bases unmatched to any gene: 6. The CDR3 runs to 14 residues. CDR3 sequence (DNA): TGTGCCAGCAGCTTACCGCCGGGACAGGGAGAAGCTTTCTTT. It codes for CASSLPPGQGEAFF.

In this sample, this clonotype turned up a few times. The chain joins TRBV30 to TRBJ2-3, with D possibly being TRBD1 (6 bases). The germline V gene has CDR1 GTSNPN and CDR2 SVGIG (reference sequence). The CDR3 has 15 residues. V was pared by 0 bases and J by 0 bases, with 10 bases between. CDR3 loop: CAWSVDRPSTDTQYF. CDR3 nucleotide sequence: TGTGCCTGGAGTGTAGACAGGCCTAGCACAGATACGCAGTATTTT. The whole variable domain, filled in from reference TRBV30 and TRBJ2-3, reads SQTIHQWPATLVQPVGSPLSLECTVEGTSNPNLYWYRQAAGRGLQLLFYSVGIGQISSEVPQNLSASRPQDRQFILSSKKLLLSDSGFYLCAWSVDRPSTDTQYFGPGTRLTVL.

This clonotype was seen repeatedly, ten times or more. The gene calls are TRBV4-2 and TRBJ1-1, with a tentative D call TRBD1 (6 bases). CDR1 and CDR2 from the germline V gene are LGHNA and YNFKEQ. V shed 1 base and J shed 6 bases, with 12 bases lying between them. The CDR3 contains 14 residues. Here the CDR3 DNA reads TGTGCCAGCAGCCAAGCGGCACAGGGTTCTGAAGCTTTCTTT. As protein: CASSQAAQGSEAFF.

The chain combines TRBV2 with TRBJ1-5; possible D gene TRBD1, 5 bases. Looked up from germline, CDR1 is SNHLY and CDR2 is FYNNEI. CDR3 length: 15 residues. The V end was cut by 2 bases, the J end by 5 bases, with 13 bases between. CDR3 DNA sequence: TGTGCCAGCAGTGAAAACCCCCTCAGGGATCAGCCCCAGCATTTT. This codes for CASSENPLRDQPQHF.

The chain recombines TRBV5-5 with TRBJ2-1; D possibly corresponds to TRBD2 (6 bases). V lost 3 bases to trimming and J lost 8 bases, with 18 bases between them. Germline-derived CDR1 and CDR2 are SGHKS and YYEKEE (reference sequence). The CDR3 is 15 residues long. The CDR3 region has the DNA TGTGCCAGCAGCTCGGCGGGACTGCGCCTCGATGAGCAGTTCTTC. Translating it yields CASSSAGLRLDEQFF.

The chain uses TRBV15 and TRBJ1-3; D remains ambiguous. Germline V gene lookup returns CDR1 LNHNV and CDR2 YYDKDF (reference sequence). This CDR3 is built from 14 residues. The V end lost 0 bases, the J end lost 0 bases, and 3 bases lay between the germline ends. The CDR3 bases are TGTGCCACCAGCAGAGAGTCCTCTGGAAACACCATATATTTT. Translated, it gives CATSRESSGNTIYF. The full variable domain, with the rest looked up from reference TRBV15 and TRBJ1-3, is DAMVIQNPRYQVTQFGKPVTLSCSQTLNHNVMYWYQQKSSQAPKLLFHYYDKDFNNEADTPDNFQSRRPNTSFCFLDIRSPGLGDTAMYLCATSRESSGNTIYFGEGSWLTVV.

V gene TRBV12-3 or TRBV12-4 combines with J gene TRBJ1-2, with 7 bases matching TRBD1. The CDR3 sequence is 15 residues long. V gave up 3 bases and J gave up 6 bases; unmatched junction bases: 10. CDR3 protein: CASSFRTGASHGYTF. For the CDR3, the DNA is TGTGCCAGCAGTTTCCGGACAGGCGCGTCTCATGGCTACACCTTC.

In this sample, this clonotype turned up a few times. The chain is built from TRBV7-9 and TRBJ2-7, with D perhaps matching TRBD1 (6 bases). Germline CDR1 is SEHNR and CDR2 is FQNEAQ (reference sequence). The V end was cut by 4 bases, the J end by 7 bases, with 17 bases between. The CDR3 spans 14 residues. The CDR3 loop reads CASSSPLRTAEQYF. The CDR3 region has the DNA TGTGCCAGCAGCTCGCCCCTCCGGACAGCTGAGCAGTACTTC.

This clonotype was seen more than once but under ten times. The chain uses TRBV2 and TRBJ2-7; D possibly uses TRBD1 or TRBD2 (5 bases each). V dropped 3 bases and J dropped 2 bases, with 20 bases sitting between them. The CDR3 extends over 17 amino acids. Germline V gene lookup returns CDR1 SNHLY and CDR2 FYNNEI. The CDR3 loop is CASSEGLGMRGTYEQYF. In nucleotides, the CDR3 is TGTGCCAGCAGTGAGGGTCTGGGGATGAGGGGAACCTACGAGCAGTACTTC.

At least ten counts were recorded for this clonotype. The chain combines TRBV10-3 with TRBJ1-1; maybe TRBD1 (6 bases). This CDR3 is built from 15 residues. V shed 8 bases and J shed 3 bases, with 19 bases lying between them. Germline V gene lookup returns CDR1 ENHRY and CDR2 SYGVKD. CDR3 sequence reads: CAIGEQPPGDTEAFF. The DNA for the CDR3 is TGTGCCATCGGAGAACAGCCTCCAGGGGACACTGAAGCTTTCTTT.

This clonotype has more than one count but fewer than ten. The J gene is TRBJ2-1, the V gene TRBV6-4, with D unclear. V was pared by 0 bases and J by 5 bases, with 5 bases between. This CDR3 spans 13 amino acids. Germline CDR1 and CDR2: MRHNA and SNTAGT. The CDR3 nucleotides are TGTGCCAGCAGTGACTCGTCGAACAATGAGCAGTTCTTC. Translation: CASSDSSNNEQFF.

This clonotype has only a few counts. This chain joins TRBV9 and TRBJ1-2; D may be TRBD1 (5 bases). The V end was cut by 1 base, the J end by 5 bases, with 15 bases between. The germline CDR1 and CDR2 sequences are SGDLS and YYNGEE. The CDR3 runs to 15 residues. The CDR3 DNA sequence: TGTGCCAGCAGCGTATTGGACCTGGGGGGATATGGCTACACCTTC. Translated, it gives CASSVLDLGGYGYTF.

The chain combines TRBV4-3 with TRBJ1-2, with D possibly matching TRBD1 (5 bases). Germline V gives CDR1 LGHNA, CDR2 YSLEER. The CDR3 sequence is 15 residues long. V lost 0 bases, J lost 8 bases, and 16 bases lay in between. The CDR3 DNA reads TGCGCCAGCAGCCAAGAAGTTGGGGGTGGAGAGGGCTACACCTTC. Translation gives CASSQEVGGGEGYTF.

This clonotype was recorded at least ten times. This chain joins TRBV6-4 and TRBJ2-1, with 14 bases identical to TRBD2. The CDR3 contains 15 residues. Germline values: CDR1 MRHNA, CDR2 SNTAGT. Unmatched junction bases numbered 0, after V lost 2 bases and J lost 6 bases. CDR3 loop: CASSDGTSGGNEQFF. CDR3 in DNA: TGTGCCAGCAGTGACGGGACTAGCGGGGGCAATGAGCAGTTCTTC.

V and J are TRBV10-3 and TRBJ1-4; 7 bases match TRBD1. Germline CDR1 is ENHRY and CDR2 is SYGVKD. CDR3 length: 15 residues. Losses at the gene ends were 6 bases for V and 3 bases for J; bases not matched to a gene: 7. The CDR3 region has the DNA TGTGCCATCAGAAGGGACAGATCCGCTAATGAAAAACTGTTTTTT. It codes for CAIRRDRSANEKLFF.

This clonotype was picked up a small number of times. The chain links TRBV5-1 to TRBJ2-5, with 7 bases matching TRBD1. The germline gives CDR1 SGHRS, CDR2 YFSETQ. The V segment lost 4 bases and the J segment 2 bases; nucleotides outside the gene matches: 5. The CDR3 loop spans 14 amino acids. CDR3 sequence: CASSPGGTQETQYF. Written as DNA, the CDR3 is TGCGCCAGCAGCCCAGGGGGTACACAAGAGACCCAGTACTTC.

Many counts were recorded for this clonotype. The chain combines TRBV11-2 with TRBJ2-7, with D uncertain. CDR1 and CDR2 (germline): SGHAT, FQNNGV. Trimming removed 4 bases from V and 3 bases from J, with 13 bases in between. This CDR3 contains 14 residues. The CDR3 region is CASSYLVPGYEQYF. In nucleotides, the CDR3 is TGTGCCAGCAGCTACCTTGTACCAGGCTACGAGCAGTACTTC.

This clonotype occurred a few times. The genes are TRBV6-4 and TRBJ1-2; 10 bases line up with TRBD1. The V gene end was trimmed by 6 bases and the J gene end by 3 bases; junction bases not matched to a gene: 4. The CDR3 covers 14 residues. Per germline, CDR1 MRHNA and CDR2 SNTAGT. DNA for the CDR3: TGTGCCAGCAGCCGGGACAGGGGTGACTATGGCTACACCTTC. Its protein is CASSRDRGDYGYTF.

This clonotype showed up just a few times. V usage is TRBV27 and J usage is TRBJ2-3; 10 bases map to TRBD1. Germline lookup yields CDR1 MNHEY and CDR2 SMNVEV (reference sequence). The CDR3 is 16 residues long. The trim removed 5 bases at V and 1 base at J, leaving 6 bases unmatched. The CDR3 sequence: CASSVEGTGGTDTQYF. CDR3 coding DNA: TGTGCCAGCAGTGTCGAAGGGACAGGGGGCACAGATACGCAGTATTTT.